This passage covers 14 T cell receptor beta chains from one sample sequenced in a study of blood T cells in healthy people across ages. It was with a sample-barcoded 5' primer and a J-beta primer mix that a second PCR of roughly 7 to 12 cycles was run. TCRdb processed the 5' RACE reads anew with MiXCR; each CDR3 protein has one entry. The repertoire holds 800,000 to 950,000 distinct CDR3 sequences, 25% to 35% seen once, with 10% in the top ten. The same data also contributed to another study, on T cells of mothers and their children.

The material sequenced was blood. These receptors were collected from a middle-aged woman in good health.

Regarding this clonotype: A much larger clone lies one base from this, so it may be a read error. The chain links TRBV21-1 to TRBJ1-1. TRBV21-1 is given as a pseudogene. This CDR3 has 13 amino acids. CDR3: CASSTTAGAEAFF. CDR3 nucleotides: TGTGCCAGCAGCACGACGGCTGGCGCTGAAGCTTTCTTT.

V is TRBV20-1 and J is TRBJ1-5; D may be TRBD1 (6 bases). This CDR3 is 14 amino acids long. V lost 5 bases and J 5 bases, leaving 16 bases between the germline ends. Germline CDR1 is DFQATT and CDR2 is SNEGSKA (reference sequence). CDR3 amino acids: CSAGRQGIDQPQHF. CDR3 DNA sequence: TGCAGTGCTGGGAGGCAGGGGATTGATCAGCCCCAGCATTTT.

This clonotype was recorded a few times. The CDR3, as DNA: TGTGCCAGCAGTTTTCAGACTAGCGGGGGGGCCCCGTCTAGCACAGATACGCAGTATTTT. This codes for CASSFQTSGGAPSSTDTQYF. The chain has TRBV27 and TRBJ2-3; TRBD2 agrees at 14 bases. V shed 3 bases, J shed 0 bases, and the junction held 11 bases outside the gene matches. Germline CDR1 MNHEY, CDR2 SMNVEV (reference sequence). This CDR3 region has 20 residues.

Only a few counts were recorded for this clonotype. V is TRBV15 and J is TRBJ1-5; TRBD1 matches at 8 bases. Germline assignment: CDR1 LNHNV and CDR2 YYDKDF (reference sequence). The CDR3 contains 16 residues. Unmatched junction bases numbered 10, after V lost 5 bases and J lost 4 bases. The CDR3: CATSDRADRANQPQHF. DNA of the CDR3: TGTGCCACCAGCGACCGAGCGGACAGGGCGAATCAGCCCCAGCATTTT.

For the CDR3, the DNA is TGCGCCAGCAGCCAAGAGGGACACCCACAAACCTTGTGCCAAGAGACCCAGTACTTC. This sequence encodes CASSQEGHPQTLCQETQYF. The chain carries TRBV4-1 and TRBJ2-5, with a weak D call TRBD1 (6 bases). Trimming shortened V by 0 bases and J by 1 base, and 21 bases separated the two germline ends. The CDR3 is made up of 19 amino acids. CDR1 MGHRA and CDR2 YSYEKL come from the germline V gene.

The J gene is TRBJ1-5, the V gene TRBV7-2; D is undetermined. The CDR3 has 14 residues. Germline V gives CDR1 SGHTA, CDR2 FQGNSA. V was shortened by 4 bases and J by 3 bases, with 10 bases between the two germline ends. Written as DNA, the CDR3 is TGTGCCAGCAGCTCATGGGCCGACAATCAGCCCCAGCATTTT. It translates to CASSSWADNQPQHF.

This clonotype was counted many times. This chain links TRBV7-2 with TRBJ2-1, with a possible D match to TRBD1 (5 bases). Trimming took off 0 bases at V and 3 bases at J, with 12 bases between the two ends. In germline, CDR1 is SGHTA, CDR2 FQGNSA. The CDR3 has 16 amino acids. CDR3 in DNA: TGTGCCAGCAGCTTAGCCTTTCAGGGCCACTACAATGAGCAGTTCTTC. The encoded protein is CASSLAFQGHYNEQFF.

This clonotype was recorded many times. The chain is built from TRBV9 and TRBJ2-3; D is ambiguous. Germline V CDR1 and CDR2: SGDLS, YYNGEE. The length of the CDR3 is 12 residues. Trimming cost V 4 bases and J 4 bases, with 7 bases left between them. The chain's CDR3 is CASSSAPDTQYF. The CDR3 DNA is TGTGCCAGCAGCTCCGCCCCAGATACGCAGTATTTT.

This clonotype has just a few counts. The genes are TRBV28 and TRBJ2-5; TRBD2 is a possible D gene (5 bases). Trimming removed 4 bases from V and 5 bases from J, with 14 bases in between. The CDR3 is made up of 14 amino acids. Per the germline V gene, CDR1 is MDHEN and CDR2 is SYDVKM. The CDR3: CASSSPGSGETQYF. The CDR3 coding sequence is TGTGCCAGCAGTTCCCCGGGCTCGGGGGAGACCCAGTACTTC.

This clonotype was picked up many times. J is TRBJ2-4 and V is TRBV4-3; the D gene could be TRBD1 or TRBD2 (5 bases each). Germline-derived CDR1 and CDR2 are LGHNA and YSLEER. This CDR3 is built from 18 residues. The germline V and J ends were trimmed by 3 bases and 1 base, with 19 bases remaining between them. DNA of the CDR3: TGCGCCAGCAGCCAGACTTTTCTAGTTGAGGGGGCCAAAAACATTCAGTACTTC. Residues: CASSQTFLVEGAKNIQYF.

On this clonotype itself: It is unclear where the CDR3 begins or ends on the DNA, so no DNA is shown, and the CDR3 is as TCRdb lists it. The V gene is TRBV28, the J gene TRBJ1-5. Germline V gives CDR1 MDHEN, CDR2 SYDVKM. The CDR3 numbers 16 amino acids, ends counted. The CDR3 region is CACSFLADYSNQPQHF.

Details on this clonotype: A much bigger clone sits one base away, suggesting this may be a read error. The CDR3 sequence: CAGSSRGGEKLFF. CDR3 DNA: TGTGCCGGCAGTTCCCGCGGGGGCGAAAAACTGTTTTTT. The genes are TRBV6-5 and TRBJ1-4, with D possibly TRBD1 on 6 matching bases. The CDR3 sequence is 13 residues long. Germline V CDR1 and CDR2: MNHEY, SVGAGI.

Worth noting for this clonotype: One junction end disagrees with the germline gene, perhaps due to a read error. The rearrangement joins TRBV20-1 to TRBJ1-2; D remains unclear. Germline CDR1 reads DFQATT; CDR2 reads SNEGSKA (reference sequence). This CDR3 is 15 amino acids long. The CDR3 sequence is CGARDRDAPGYGYTF. DNA for the CDR3: TGCGGTGCTAGAGATAGGGATGCGCCCGGCTATGGCTACACCTTC.

A remark on this clonotype: This may stem from a read error, because a much larger clone lies one nucleotide away. The chain uses TRBV20-1 and TRBJ1-4; D possibly corresponds to TRBD1 (6 bases). Germline lookup yields CDR1 DFQATT and CDR2 SNEGSKA (reference sequence). The CDR3 runs 13 residues. The CDR3 coding sequence is TGCAGTGCTAGAAGGACAGCAAATGAAAAACGGTTTTTT. This sequence encodes CSARRTANEKRFF.